This TCR beta chain was identified in a study of T cell clonality in common variable immunodeficiency. Study results and caveats: Reportedly, TCR beta sequences from common variable immunodeficiency showed fewer deletions and N-nucleotide insertions. Fewer TCRbeta clones were shared among CVID subjects than controls. CVID subjects showed higher TCRbeta clonality than healthy controls.

This clone was seen a handful of times. The antigen is unknown. An end of the junction differs from the germline gene, which may be a read error. The read comes to an end 3 residues before the CDR3 does, leaving the germline J gene to fill in the end. Both groups were predominantly of Caucasian heritage. Sequencing input was equivalent genomic DNA from CVID and controls. Clones were read by immunoSEQ multiplex PCR, and TCRdb kept only the in-frame ones, dropping some. This sample comprises about 34,000 clones, none seen once only. The CDR3 extends over 14 amino acids. In germline, CDR1 is KGHSH, CDR2 LQKENI.

The origin of this receptor is a human donor with common variable immunodeficiency. The rearrangement links TRBV18 to TRBJ2-3; 10 bases agree with TRBD2. The material sequenced was peripheral blood mononuclear cells. The CDR3 here is CAGSPLAGPDTQYF. The part of the CDR3 DNA that was read is TGTGCCGGCTCACCACTAGCGGGACCAGATACG.